Presented here are 17 T cell receptor beta chains from one specimen sequenced in a study of tumor-infiltrating lymphocytes in oesophageal squamous cell carcinoma. TCRdb independently ran MiXCR on the PCR reads; one entry per CDR3 protein. This sample has around 14,000 distinct CDR3 sequences, with roughly 55% found just once. Specimen: esophageal tumor tissue. All receptors come from a male donor with esophageal squamous cell carcinoma.

The J gene is TRBJ2-1, the V gene TRBV5-1; TRBD2 agrees at 9 bases. Gene TRBJ2-5 matches the end of the DNA better, so the J call may be wrong. CDR1 is SGHRS and CDR2 is YFSETQ in the germline V gene. The CDR3 has 14 residues. The CDR3, as DNA: TGCGCCAGCAGCTTTTTGACTAGCGGAGAGACCCAGTACTTC. It specifies CASSFLTSGETQYF.

Notes on this clonotype: No conserved phenylalanine or tryptophan is present at the end of the CDR3, so a read error is the likely explanation. It is unclear where the CDR3 begins or ends on the DNA, so no DNA is shown, and the CDR3 is as TCRdb lists it. The rearrangement links TRBV7-3 to TRBJ1-1. Germline V lookup: CDR1 SGHTA, CDR2 FQGTGA. From its first to its last residue, the CDR3 has 20 amino acids. The CDR3 sequence: CASSTKGRQGELTMATPSVR.

This clonotype was observed many times. The chain joins TRBV10-3 to TRBJ1-2; TRBD1 might be the D (5 bases). The germline gives CDR1 ENHRY, CDR2 SYGVKD. V shed 4 bases and J shed 1 base, with 10 bases lying between them. The CDR3 totals 14 residues. CDR3 sequence reads: CAISGGGYNYGYTF. The CDR3 DNA follows: TGTGCCATCAGTGGCGGGGGTTATAACTATGGCTACACCTTC.

Within the sample, this clonotype is medium-sized. The V call is TRBV7-2, the J call TRBJ2-1, with D perhaps TRBD2 (6 bases). The V end was cut by 6 bases, the J end by 10 bases, with 13 bases between. CDR1 is SGHTA, CDR2 FQGNSA, per germline. This CDR3 has 12 residues. DNA of the CDR3: TGTGCCAGCAGAGACGGGACTCGAGAGCAGTTCTTC. Encoded protein: CASRDGTREQFF.

As for this clonotype: Because the CDR3's place on the DNA is in doubt, the DNA is left out and the CDR3 is given as listed by TCRdb. The chain joins TRBV7-5 to TRBJ2-1; the table's D call of TRBD2 was not tested on the DNA. TRBV7-5 constitutes a pseudogene. The CDR3 comprises 20 residues, both ends counted. CDR3 sequence reads: CISVPEALPPRENYSYEQYF.

The V and J genes are TRBV12-3 or TRBV12-4 and TRBJ2-3, with 7 bases matching TRBD1. With the DNA end fitting TRBJ2-5 better, the J assignment may be wrong. The CDR3 is made up of 13 amino acids. In nucleotides, the CDR3 is TGTGCCAGCAGCCTAGGGACAGTGGAGACCCAGTACTTC. The encoded protein is CASSLGTVETQYF.

This chain uses TRBV7-8 with TRBJ2-1; D is possibly TRBD1 or TRBD2 (5 bases each). Germline assignment: CDR1 SGHVS and CDR2 FQNEAQ. The CDR3 covers 16 residues. Trimming pared 5 bases from V and 2 bases from J, leaving 16 bases between. CDR3 nucleotide sequence: TGTGCCAGCAGCGGACGAGGGGACCCGGCCTACAATGAGCAGTTCTTC. Residues: CASSGRGDPAYNEQFF. Looking up the rest from reference TRBV7-8 and TRBJ2-1 gives the full variable domain: GAGVSQSPRYKVAKRGQDVALRCDPISGHVSLFWYQQALGQGPEFLTYFQNEAQLDKSGLPSDRFFAERPEGSVSTLKIQRTQQEDSAVYLCASSGRGDPAYNEQFFGPGTRLTVL.

V and J are TRBV10-3 and TRBJ2-7, with 7 bases aligning to TRBD1. J was trimmed by 3 bases and V by 8 bases; bases with no gene match: 1. Germline assignment: CDR1 ENHRY and CDR2 SYGVKD. The CDR3 covers 11 residues. The CDR3 DNA sequence: TGTGCCATCCGGGACAGCTACGAGCAGTACTTC. Residues: CAIRDSYEQYF.

The chain employs TRBV9 and TRBJ2-5; 7 nucleotides align to TRBD2. Germline CDR1 is SGDLS and CDR2 is YYNGEE. The CDR3 covers 13 residues. Losses at the gene ends were 0 bases for V and 7 bases for J; bases not matched to a gene: 3. CDR3 coding DNA: TGTGCCAGCAGCGTAGGGGGGGGAGGGACCCAGTACTTC. Translated, it gives CASSVGGGGTQYF.

In its sample, this clonotype was seen a few times. The rearrangement links TRBV6-1 to TRBJ2-5, with D possibly being TRBD1 or TRBD2 (5 bases each). V was cut by 6 bases and J by 4 bases, with 18 bases left in between. The CDR3 totals 15 residues. Germline V lookup: CDR1 MNHNS, CDR2 SASEGT. The CDR3: CASSYGVEGVETQYF. CDR3 sequence (DNA): TGTGCCAGCAGCTACGGGGTCGAAGGGGTAGAGACCCAGTACTTC.

A note on this clonotype: The CDR3 end shows no conserved phenylalanine or tryptophan, and so a read error is likely. It is unclear where the CDR3 begins or ends on the DNA, so no DNA is shown, and the CDR3 is as TCRdb lists it. V and J are TRBV6-1 and TRBJ2-7; TRBD1 is taken as the D call from the table, unchecked against the DNA. CDR1 and CDR2 from the germline V gene are MNHNS and SASEGT. Including both end residues, the CDR3 is 16 amino acids long. The CDR3 reads CATSLSTATYEQYFGS.

The chain joins TRBV7-2 to TRBJ2-4; no clear D. Judging by the DNA end, TRBJ2-7 fits better; the J call may be wrong. The germline V gene has CDR1 SGHTA and CDR2 FQGNSA. This CDR3 comprises 14 residues. The CDR3 nucleotides are TGTGCCAGCAGCTTAAGGCGAAGCACCTACGAGCAGTACTTC. It codes for CASSLRRSTYEQYF.

The V gene is TRBV11-2, the J gene TRBJ2-3; tentatively, D is TRBD1 (5 bases). The J call could be wrong; TRBJ2-5 is a better fit for the DNA end. Germline loops: CDR1 SGHAT, CDR2 FQNNGV. There are 12 residues in the CDR3. The CDR3: CASSLKGETQYF. The CDR3 bases are TGTGCCAGCAGCTTAAAGGGGGAGACCCAGTACTTC.

The chain uses TRBV2 and TRBJ2-7; 14 bases match TRBD2. The CDR3 contains 15 residues. Germline lookup yields CDR1 SNHLY and CDR2 FYNNEI. V gave up 6 bases and J gave up 1 base; unmatched junction bases: 2. The CDR3 DNA is TGTGCCAGCAGCGGGACTAGCGGGAGATCCTACGAGCAGTACTTC. It is translated as CASSGTSGRSYEQYF.

In this sample, this clonotype turned up a few times. The genes are TRBV7-2 and TRBJ2-3, with 9 nucleotides matching TRBD2. The J segment lost 2 bases and the V segment lost 5 bases, leaving 8 bases of the junction unmatched. Germline V CDR1 and CDR2: SGHTA, FQGNSA. The CDR3 is 16 residues long. This CDR3 is CASSQGLAGNTDTQYF. Written as DNA, the CDR3 is TGTGCCAGCAGCCAGGGGCTAGCGGGAAACACAGATACGCAGTATTTT. Based on the CDR3 plus reference TRBV7-2 and TRBJ2-3, the full variable domain is GAGVSQSPSNKVTEKGKDVELRCDPISGHTALYWYRQSLGQGLEFLIYFQGNSAPDKSGLPSDRFSAERTGGSVSTLTIQRTQQEDSAVYLCASSQGLAGNTDTQYFGPGTRLTVL.

The genes are TRBV11-1 and TRBJ2-3, with D unresolved. Germline V gene data show CDR1 as SGHAT and CDR2 as FQDESV (reference sequence). This CDR3 comprises 13 residues. V was clipped by 6 bases and J by 1 base, with 8 bases between them. CDR3 sequence reads: CASRVAGTDTQYF. In nucleotides, the CDR3 is TGTGCCAGCAGGGTCGCTGGCACAGATACGCAGTATTTT. Based on the CDR3 plus reference TRBV11-1 and TRBJ2-3, the full variable domain is EAEVAQSPRYKITEKSQAVAFWCDPISGHATLYWYRQILGQGPELLVQFQDESVVDDSQLPKDRFSAERLKGVDSTLKIQPAELGDSAMYLCASRVAGTDTQYFGPGTRLTVL.

This clonotype was found many times. This sequence joins TRBV9 and TRBJ2-7; 9 bases match TRBD1. V shed 4 bases, J shed 1 base, and the junction held 9 bases outside the gene matches. Per germline, CDR1 SGDLS and CDR2 YYNGEE. The CDR3 length is 16 residues. CDR3 nucleotides: TGTGCCAGCAGCCCAGATTCCGGGACAGGGTCCTACGAGCAGTACTTC. Its protein product is CASSPDSGTGSYEQYF. Full variable domain (rest looked up from reference TRBV9 and TRBJ2-7): DSGVTQTPKHLITATGQRVTLRCSPRSGDLSVYWYQQSLDQGLQFLIQYYNGEERAKGNILERFSAQQFPDLHSELNLSSLELGDSALYFCASSPDSGTGSYEQYFGPGTRLTVT.